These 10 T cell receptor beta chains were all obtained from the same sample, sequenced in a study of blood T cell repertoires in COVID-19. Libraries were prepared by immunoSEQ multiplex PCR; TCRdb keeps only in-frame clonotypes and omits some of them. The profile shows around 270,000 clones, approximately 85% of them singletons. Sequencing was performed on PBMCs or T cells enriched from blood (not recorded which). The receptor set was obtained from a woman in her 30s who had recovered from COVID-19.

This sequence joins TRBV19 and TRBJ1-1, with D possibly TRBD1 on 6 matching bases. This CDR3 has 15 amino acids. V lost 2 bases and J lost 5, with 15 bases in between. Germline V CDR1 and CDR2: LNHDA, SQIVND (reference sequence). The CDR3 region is CASSISKRGTTEAFF. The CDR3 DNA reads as TGTGCCAGTAGTATATCTAAAAGGGGGACAACTGAAGCTTTCTTT.

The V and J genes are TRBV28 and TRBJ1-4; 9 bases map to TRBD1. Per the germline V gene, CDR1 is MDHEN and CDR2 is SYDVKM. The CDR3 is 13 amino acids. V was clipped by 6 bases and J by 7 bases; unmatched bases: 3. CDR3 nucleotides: TGTGCCAGCAGGGGACAGGGAGGTGAAAAACTGTTTTTT. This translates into CASRGQGGEKLFF. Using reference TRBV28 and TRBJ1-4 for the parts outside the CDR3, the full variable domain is DVKVTQSSRYLVKRTGEKVFLECVQDMDHENMFWYRQDPGLGLRLIYFSYDVKMKEKGDIPEGYSVSREKKERFSLILESASTNQTSMYLCASRGQGGEKLFFGSGTQLSVL.

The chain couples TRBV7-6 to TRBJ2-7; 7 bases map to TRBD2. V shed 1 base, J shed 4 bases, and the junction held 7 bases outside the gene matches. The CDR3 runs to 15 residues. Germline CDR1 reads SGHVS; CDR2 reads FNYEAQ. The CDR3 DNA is TGTGCCAGCAGCTTAGGCGGGAGTACGGCTTACGAGCAGTACTTC. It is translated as CASSLGGSTAYEQYF.

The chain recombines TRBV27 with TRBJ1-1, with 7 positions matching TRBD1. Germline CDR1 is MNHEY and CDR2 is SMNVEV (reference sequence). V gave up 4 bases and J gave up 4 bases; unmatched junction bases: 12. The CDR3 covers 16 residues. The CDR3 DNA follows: TGTGCCAGCAGTTCAGCACAGAAGACAGGGAGCACTGAAGCTTTCTTT. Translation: CASSSAQKTGSTEAFF.

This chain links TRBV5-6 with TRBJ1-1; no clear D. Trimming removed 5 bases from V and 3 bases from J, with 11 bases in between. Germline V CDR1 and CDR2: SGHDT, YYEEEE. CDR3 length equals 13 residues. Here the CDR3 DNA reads TGTGCCAGCAGTTCCGTCCGGGACACTGAAGCTTTCTTT. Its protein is CASSSVRDTEAFF.

CDR3 protein: CASSSRQGGGYGYTF. DNA of the CDR3: TGTGCCAGCAGTTCCCGACAGGGGGGAGGGTATGGCTACACCTTC. The genes are TRBV25-1 and TRBJ1-2; 9 bases line up with TRBD1. After removal of 5 bases from V and 5 bases from J, the junction contained 9 bases not matched to a gene. The CDR3 covers 15 residues. Germline-derived CDR1 and CDR2 are MGHDK and SYGVNS.

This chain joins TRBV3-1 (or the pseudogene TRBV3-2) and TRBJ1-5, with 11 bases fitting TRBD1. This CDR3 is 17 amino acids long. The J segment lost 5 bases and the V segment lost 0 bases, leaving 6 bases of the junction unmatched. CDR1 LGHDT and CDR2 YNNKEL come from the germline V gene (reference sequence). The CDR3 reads CASSQDYGTGGDQPQHF. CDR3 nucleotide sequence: TGTGCCAGCAGCCAAGATTACGGGACAGGGGGGGATCAGCCCCAGCATTTT.

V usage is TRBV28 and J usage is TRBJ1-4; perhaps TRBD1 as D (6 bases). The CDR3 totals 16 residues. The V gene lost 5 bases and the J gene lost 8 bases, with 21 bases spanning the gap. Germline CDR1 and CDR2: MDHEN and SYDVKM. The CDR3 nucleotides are TGTGCCAGCAGTCAAGGGGCAGGGGTCGATGAGGAAAAACTGTTTTTT. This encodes CASSQGAGVDEEKLFF.

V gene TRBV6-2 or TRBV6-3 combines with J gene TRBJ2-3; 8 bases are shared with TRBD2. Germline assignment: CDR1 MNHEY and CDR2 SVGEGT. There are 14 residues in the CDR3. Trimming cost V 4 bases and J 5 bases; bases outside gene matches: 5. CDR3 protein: CASSWGGGKDTQYF. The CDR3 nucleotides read TGTGCCAGCAGTTGGGGCGGGGGGAAAGATACGCAGTATTTT.

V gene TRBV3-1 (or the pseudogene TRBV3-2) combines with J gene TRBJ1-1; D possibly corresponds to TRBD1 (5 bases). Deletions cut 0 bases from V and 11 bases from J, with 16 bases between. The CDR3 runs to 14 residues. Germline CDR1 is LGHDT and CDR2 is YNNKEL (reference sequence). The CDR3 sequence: CASSQDHGGTLAFF. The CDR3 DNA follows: TGTGCCAGCAGCCAAGATCACGGAGGGACTCTGGCTTTCTTT.